A single sample is the source of the 4 T cell receptor beta chains below, sequenced in a study of CD8 T cells in ankylosing spondylitis. TCRdb processed the 5' RACE reads anew with MiXCR; each CDR3 protein has one entry. Of some 200,000 distinct CDR3 sequences in the sample, 20% to 30% were seen once. What was sequenced was blood, either unsorted or a sorted T cell fraction (not recorded which). Source of these receptors: a male donor with ankylosing spondylitis or in good health (not recorded which).

The CDR3 loop is CASRLGGMDTQYF. The DNA of the CDR3 is TGTGCCAGCAGACTAGGGGGCATGGATACGCAGTATTTT. The genes are TRBV12-3 or TRBV12-4 and TRBJ2-3; 7 bases fit TRBD1. Trimming removed 6 bases from V and 6 bases from J; junction bases left unmatched: 6. This CDR3 spans 13 amino acids.

This clonotype appeared once. The chain's CDR3 is CASKTQQGGRYEQYF. The CDR3 nucleotides are TGTGCCAGCAAAACCCAACAGGGAGGACGGTACGAGCAGTACTTC. The chain has TRBV7-2 and TRBJ2-7; perhaps D is TRBD1 or TRBD2 (6 bases each). Between the trimmed V and J ends, which lost 7 bases and 4 bases, there was a span of 20 bases. The germline V gene encodes CDR1 SGHTA and CDR2 FQGNSA. CDR3 size: 15 residues.

This clonotype was counted ten times or more. The V and J genes are TRBV11-2 and TRBJ2-1, with 11 bases fitting TRBD2. The junction had 2 bases not matched to a gene; V was cut back by 4 bases and J by 6 bases. This CDR3 is built from 14 residues. Germline V CDR1 and CDR2: SGHAT, FQNNGV. CDR3 region: CASSSLAGGNEQFF. In DNA form, the CDR3 reads TGTGCCAGCAGCTCCCTAGCGGGAGGCAATGAGCAGTTCTTC.

V is TRBV6-5 and J is TRBJ2-1, with 7 bases identical to TRBD2. V gave up 2 bases and J gave up 6 bases; unmatched junction bases: 1. Germline values: CDR1 MNHEY, CDR2 SVGAGI. This CDR3 has 13 residues. CDR3: CASSYRTSNEQFF. CDR3 DNA sequence: TGTGCCAGCAGTTACAGGACTAGCAATGAGCAGTTCTTC.